The present entry profiles one T cell receptor beta chain with its context. The CDR3 has 13 residues. CDR1 ENHRY and CDR2 SYGVKD come from the germline V gene. V was clipped by 4 bases and J by 7 bases; unmatched bases: 3. Source study methods: Amplification of reference gene primers was used by the study to estimate nucleated cell counts. Some clones are missing from TCRdb's copy, which holds only in-frame ones; the method was immunoSEQ multiplex PCR. Clone size and V and J calls were adopted from that table, with D and trimming inferred from the DNA. The sample includes just over 200,000 clones, over 60% of them seen just once. This entry comes from a study of blood T cell repertoires in COVID-19. About the study: Samples taken during acute and convalescent COVID-19 were collected in the United States, Italy and Spain.

The sample was peripheral blood. This receptor was obtained from a woman in her 70s with acute or convalescent COVID-19. The chain uses TRBV10-3 and TRBJ2-2; 7 nucleotides align to TRBD2. CDR3 sequence (DNA): TGTGCCATCAGTGCGGCGGGAGTCGGGGAGCTGTTTTTT. Protein product: CAISAAGVGELFF.